These 4 T cell receptor beta chains share one sample of origin, sequenced in a study of T cells in Graves' hyperthyroidism and ophthalmopathy. TCR beta CDR3 regions were amplified from RNA. HTBI primers were the set used in a first-round RT-PCR of the TCR CDR3. TCRdb passed the multiplex PCR reads through MiXCR, listing each CDR3 protein once. The table shows approximately 590,000 distinct CDR3 sequences, with approximately 14% occurring only once. What was sequenced was blood. The receptors were gathered from a woman in her 30s with Graves' hyperthyroidism.

This clonotype was detected ten times or more. The V call is TRBV30, the J call TRBJ2-3, with 12 positions matching TRBD2. J lost 5 bases, V lost 1 base, and 7 bases had no gene match. The CDR3 loop spans 16 amino acids. CDR1 and CDR2 from the germline V gene are GTSNPN and SVGIG (reference sequence). DNA of the CDR3: TGTGCCTGGAGTGCGCGACTAGCGGGGGAGGGAGATACGCAGTATTTT. This gives the protein CAWSARLAGEGDTQYF.

This clonotype was seen repeatedly, ten times or more. The V call is TRBV2, the J call TRBJ2-4; TRBD1 matches at 7 bases. Germline CDR1 SNHLY, CDR2 FYNNEI. The trim removed 7 bases at V and 7 bases at J, leaving 7 bases unmatched. CDR3 length: 13 amino acids. This chain's CDR3 is CASKDRAHNIQYF. The CDR3 DNA reads TGTGCCAGCAAAGACAGGGCCCACAACATTCAGTACTTC.

The sample holds many counts of this clonotype. V is TRBV7-6 and J is TRBJ2-7, with 14 nucleotides matching TRBD2. The junction had 12 bases not matched to a gene; V was cut back by 5 bases and J by 6 bases. Germline V lookup: CDR1 SGHVS, CDR2 FNYEAQ. CDR3 length: 17 residues. CDR3 in amino acids: CASSHSGPGLAGVEQYF. The CDR3, as DNA: TGTGCCAGCAGCCATTCAGGACCGGGACTAGCGGGAGTCGAGCAGTACTTC.

In this sample, this clonotype turned up many times. The chain links TRBV27 to TRBJ1-2; D uncertain. Trimming pared 2 bases from V and 5 bases from J, leaving 12 bases between. This CDR3 has 14 amino acids. CDR1 is MNHEY, CDR2 SMNVEV, per germline (reference sequence). CDR3 DNA sequence: TGTGCCAGCAGTTTAGAGGGCGTGGGATATGGCTACACCTTC. This encodes CASSLEGVGYGYTF.